Shown below are 27 T cell receptor beta chains from a single sample sequenced in a study of blood T cell repertoires in COVID-19. The repertoire was sequenced with immunoSEQ multiplex PCR; TCRdb's copy has only in-frame clones and lacks some. Of 90,000 to 120,000 clones in the sample, approximately 88% are singletons; the top ten hold about 4.2%. Sequencing was carried out using peripheral blood. The receptor source for this set is a human donor in a cohort sampled during active COVID-19.

This clone was detected once. This chain connects TRBV30 to TRBJ1-6; a possible D gene is TRBD1 (5 bases). This CDR3 is 16 amino acids long. The germline V gene has CDR1 GTSNPN and CDR2 SVGIG (reference sequence). Trimming took 7 bases from V and 0 from J, leaving 16 bases between them. CDR3 DNA sequence: TGTGCCTTAGACATGGGGGGTAGCTCCTATAATTCACCCCTCCACTTT. Its protein product is CALDMGGSSYNSPLHF. The entire variable domain, with the rest obtained from reference TRBV30 and TRBJ1-6, is as follows: SQTIHQWPATLVQPVGSPLSLECTVEGTSNPNLYWYRQAAGRGLQLLFYSVGIGQISSEVPQNLSASRPQDRQFILSSKKLLLSDSGFYLCALDMGGSSYNSPLHFGNGTRLTVT.

The rearrangement uses TRBV2 and TRBJ2-5; 7 bases line up with TRBD1. The junction had 5 bases not matched to a gene; V was cut back by 7 bases and J by 3 bases. From germline, CDR1 is SNHLY and CDR2 FYNNEI. The CDR3 consists of 13 residues. Written as DNA, the CDR3 is TGTGCCAGCAAACGAACAGGGGAAGAGACCCAGTACTTC. Translated, it gives CASKRTGEETQYF.

The gene calls are TRBV6-1 and TRBJ2-7, with TRBD2 identical over 9 bases. CDR1 and CDR2 from the germline V gene are MNHNS and SASEGT. The CDR3 has 15 amino acids. J gave up 4 bases and V 3 bases, and 7 bases lay outside the gene matches. As DNA, the CDR3 is TGTGCCAGCAGTGACCTTAGCGGGAGTGTATACGAGCAGTACTTC. Its translation: CASSDLSGSVYEQYF.

CDR3 in amino acids: CASSEQGVAGELFF. In nucleotides, the CDR3 is TGCGCCAGCAGCGAGCAGGGGGTAGCCGGGGAGCTGTTTTTT. The V and J genes are TRBV5-1 and TRBJ2-2, with 7 nucleotides matching TRBD1. Germline CDR1 reads SGHRS; CDR2 reads YFSETQ. V lost 4 bases and J lost 6; bases outside the gene matches: 6. The CDR3 runs to 14 residues.

In this sample, this clone turned up a few times. This chain links TRBV5-6 with TRBJ2-1; D is unclear. The germline CDR1 and CDR2 sequences are SGHDT and YYEEEE. Trimming shortened V by 3 bases and J by 11 bases, and 9 bases separated the two germline ends. There are 11 residues in the CDR3. This CDR3 reads CASSSLQQQFF. For the CDR3, the DNA is TGTGCCAGCAGCTCCTTACAACAGCAGTTCTTC.

V is TRBV7-2 and J is TRBJ1-5; TRBD1 might be the D (6 bases). Germline values: CDR1 SGHTA, CDR2 FQGNSA. Between the trimmed V and J ends, which lost 5 bases and 1 base, there was a span of 12 bases. This CDR3 has 15 residues. CDR3 DNA: TGTGCCAGCAGCGGGGGGGGCCGGAGCAATCAGCCCCAGCATTTT. Protein sequence: CASSGGGRSNQPQHF.

The chain couples TRBV30 to TRBJ2-1; 10 nucleotides align to TRBD2. Germline values: CDR1 GTSNPN, CDR2 SVGIG (reference sequence). The CDR3 has 15 amino acids. The V gene end was trimmed by 6 bases and the J gene end by 10 bases; junction bases not matched to a gene: 15. This chain's CDR3 is CACHLAGGPYHEQFF. The CDR3 coding sequence is TGTGCCTGCCACTTAGCGGGAGGCCCATATCACGAGCAGTTCTTC.

V usage is TRBV25-1 and J usage is TRBJ2-3; TRBD1 agrees at 7 bases. The CDR3 loop spans 16 amino acids. Trimming at V came to 7 bases and at J to 3 bases, leaving 13 bases not matched to a gene. CDR1 is MGHDK and CDR2 is SYGVNS in the germline V gene. CDR3 nucleotides: TGTGCCAGCAATTCTGCAGGGACAGCTTCTACAGATACGCAGTATTTT. Protein product: CASNSAGTASTDTQYF.

This chain uses TRBV7-9 with TRBJ1-2; 7 nucleotides line up with TRBD1. CDR3 size: 15 residues. V was pared by 5 bases and J by 7 bases, with 13 bases of the junction left unmatched. CDR1 SEHNR and CDR2 FQNEAQ come from the germline V gene (reference sequence). CDR3 nucleotide sequence: TGTGCCAGCAGCCCGCTGACAGGGAGCCCCTCTGGCTACACCTTC. Residues: CASSPLTGSPSGYTF.

This sequence joins TRBV25-1 and TRBJ2-1; 7 bases fit TRBD1. Germline CDR1 and CDR2: MGHDK and SYGVNS. Trimming cost V 4 bases and J 0 bases; bases outside gene matches: 6. The CDR3 extends over 16 amino acids. The CDR3 loop reads CASSGRTGTSYNEQFF. The CDR3 DNA follows: TGTGCCAGCAGTGGTAGGACAGGAACCTCCTACAATGAGCAGTTCTTC.

The chain joins TRBV24-1 to TRBJ1-1; D may be TRBD1 (5 bases). Germline values: CDR1 KGHDR, CDR2 SFDVKD. Trimming took off 9 bases at V and 0 bases at J, with 10 bases between the two ends. The CDR3 consists of 13 residues. The CDR3 DNA reads as TGTGCCACCCAGGGCGGCTTGAACACTGAAGCTTTCTTT. Encoded protein: CATQGGLNTEAFF.

In this sample, this clone turned up once. The chain has TRBV7-2 and TRBJ2-2, with a weak D call TRBD1 (6 bases). The CDR3 sequence is 16 residues long. V was pared by 5 bases and J by 1 base, with 14 bases between. Looked up from germline, CDR1 is SGHTA and CDR2 is FQGNSA. This chain's CDR3 is CASSPYQGLNTGELFF. CDR3 nucleotides: TGTGCCAGCAGCCCTTATCAGGGGTTGAACACCGGGGAGCTGTTTTTT.

V and J are TRBV3-1 (or the pseudogene TRBV3-2) and TRBJ2-7, with D possibly TRBD2 on 6 matching bases. CDR3 length: 14 amino acids. Trimming left V 0 bases short and J 3 bases short, with 9 bases between. Germline loops: CDR1 LGHDT, CDR2 YNNKEL (reference sequence). The CDR3 reads CASSQDGGVYEQYF. DNA of the CDR3: TGTGCCAGCAGCCAAGATGGAGGGGTCTACGAGCAGTACTTC.

V is TRBV7-3 and J is TRBJ2-5; D is perhaps TRBD1 (5 bases). The CDR3 length is 14 residues. V dropped 3 bases and J dropped 4 bases, with 12 bases sitting between them. CDR1 SGHTA and CDR2 FQGTGA come from the germline V gene. In nucleotides, the CDR3 is TGTGCCAGCAGCTTCCAGGGTTCTCGAGAGACCCAGTACTTC. Translating it yields CASSFQGSRETQYF.

V gene TRBV5-6 combines with J gene TRBJ2-7; D unresolved. Trimming cost V 0 bases and J 5 bases, with 15 bases left between them. Germline CDR1 and CDR2: SGHDT and YYEEEE. The CDR3 is 15 amino acids. The DNA for the CDR3 is TGTGCCAGCAGCTTGGTGGGCATCGAAACCGACGAGCAGTACTTC. Its protein is CASSLVGIETDEQYF.

The V call is TRBV9, the J call TRBJ2-1; a weak D match, TRBD1 (6 bases). The CDR3 spans 14 residues. Germline V gene data show CDR1 as SGDLS and CDR2 as YYNGEE. Trimming took off 3 bases at V and 2 bases at J, with 9 bases between the two ends. The CDR3, as DNA: TGTGCCAGCAGCGACGGACAGCCCTACAATGAGCAGTTCTTC. Translated, it gives CASSDGQPYNEQFF.

This clone was seen a single time. The chain employs TRBV10-3 and TRBJ1-6; D perhaps matches TRBD1 (5 bases). Germline assignment: CDR1 ENHRY and CDR2 SYGVKD. V was trimmed by 3 bases and J by 7 bases, leaving 10 bases between them. The CDR3 sequence is 14 residues long. Written as DNA, the CDR3 is TGTGCCATCAGTGATGAGACAGTAAATTCACCCCTCCACTTT. Residues: CAISDETVNSPLHF.

The chain joins TRBV18 to TRBJ1-3; D gene unclear. The V and J ends lost 3 bases and 3 bases respectively, with 12 bases between them. The CDR3 is 15 residues long. The germline CDR1 and CDR2 sequences are KGHSH and LQKENI. In DNA, the CDR3 is TGTGCCAGCTCACCGTCCCCCATAGATGGAAACACCATATATTTT. It encodes CASSPSPIDGNTIYF.

The rearrangement uses TRBV19 and TRBJ1-2, with 8 bases lining up with TRBD1. The trim removed 1 base at V and 4 bases at J, leaving 5 bases unmatched. Germline CDR1 reads LNHDA; CDR2 reads SQIVND (reference sequence). The CDR3 sequence is 15 residues long. CDR3 region: CASSIGTGSPYGYTF. The CDR3 nucleotides are TGTGCCAGTAGTATAGGGACAGGGTCTCCCTATGGCTACACCTTC.

The V call is TRBV30, the J call TRBJ2-2; D call uncertain. CDR3 length: 13 residues. Trimming took 7 bases from V and 0 from J, leaving 9 bases between them. CDR1 and CDR2 from the germline V gene are GTSNPN and SVGIG (reference sequence). This CDR3 reads CALTHANTGELFF. For the CDR3, the DNA is TGTGCCTTGACTCACGCGAACACCGGGGAGCTGTTTTTT.

The V and J genes are TRBV5-5 and TRBJ1-2, with 7 nucleotides matching TRBD1. Germline V gene data show CDR1 as SGHKS and CDR2 as YYEKEE (reference sequence). V was clipped by 4 bases and J by 8 bases; unmatched bases: 5. This CDR3 comprises 12 residues. Here the CDR3 DNA reads TGTGCCAGCAGCAACAGGGGATACGGCTACACCTTC. This sequence encodes CASSNRGYGYTF.

J is TRBJ2-1 and V is TRBV5-4, with TRBD2 identical over 10 bases. In germline, CDR1 is SGHNT, CDR2 YYREEE (reference sequence). V trimming: 2 bases; J trimming: 6 bases; junction bases outside the gene matches: 5. The CDR3 length is 15 residues. The CDR3 DNA sequence: TGTGCCAGCAGCTTAGCGGGAGGGCTGGTCAATGAGCAGTTCTTC. Protein product: CASSLAGGLVNEQFF. Looking up the rest from reference TRBV5-4 and TRBJ2-1 gives the full variable domain: ETGVTQSPTHLIKTRGQQVTLRCSSQSGHNTVSWYQQALGQGPQFIFQYYREEENGRGNFPPRFSGLQFPNYSSELNVNALELDDSALYLCASSLAGGLVNEQFFGPGTRLTVL.

The chain uses TRBV5-1 and TRBJ1-2, with D perhaps matching TRBD1 (6 bases). CDR1 is SGHRS, CDR2 YFSETQ, per germline. V was pared by 4 bases and J by 6 bases, with 13 bases between. The CDR3 has 13 amino acids. CDR3 nucleotides: TGCGCCAGCAGCCCAGGGGACACAAATGGCTACACCTTC. The encoded protein is CASSPGDTNGYTF.

The rearrangement links TRBV28 to TRBJ1-6; 7 bases are a match to TRBD1. The CDR3 is 15 amino acids. Germline assignment: CDR1 MDHEN and CDR2 SYDVKM. J was trimmed by 7 bases and V by 5 bases; bases with no gene match: 8. CDR3 bases: TGTGCCAGCAGTATACCGGGACAGTTAAATTCACCCCTCCACTTT. Amino acid sequence: CASSIPGQLNSPLHF.

The chain couples TRBV7-9 to TRBJ2-1; the D is unclear. Germline V gene lookup returns CDR1 SEHNR and CDR2 FQNEAQ (reference sequence). This CDR3 comprises 13 residues. The germline V and J ends were trimmed by 5 bases and 4 bases, with 9 bases remaining between them. CDR3 sequence (DNA): TGTGCCAGCAGCCAAGCGAGTTACAATGAGCAGTTCTTC. It codes for CASSQASYNEQFF. Together with reference TRBV7-9 and TRBJ2-1, the CDR3 gives the full variable domain: DTGVSQNPRHKITKRGQNVTFRCDPISEHNRLYWYRQTLGQGPEFLTYFQNEAQLEKSRLLSDRFSAERPKGSFSTLEIQRTEQGDSAMYLCASSQASYNEQFFGPGTRLTVL.

The rearrangement uses TRBV7-2 and TRBJ1-5; D call uncertain. The CDR3 length is 14 residues. V shed 5 bases and J shed 7 bases, with 15 bases lying between them. CDR1 and CDR2 from the germline V gene are SGHTA and FQGNSA. DNA of the CDR3: TGTGCCAGCAGCCCCGGCACAGCGGGGCAGCCCCAGCATTTT. As protein: CASSPGTAGQPQHF.

The genes are TRBV5-6 and TRBJ2-3; D ambiguous. Deletions cut 4 bases from V and 6 bases from J, with 12 bases between. The CDR3 has 13 amino acids. CDR1 is SGHDT and CDR2 is YYEEEE in the germline V gene. The CDR3 here is CASSGAPVDTQYF. CDR3 DNA: TGTGCCAGCAGCGGAGCCCCGGTCGATACGCAGTATTTT.